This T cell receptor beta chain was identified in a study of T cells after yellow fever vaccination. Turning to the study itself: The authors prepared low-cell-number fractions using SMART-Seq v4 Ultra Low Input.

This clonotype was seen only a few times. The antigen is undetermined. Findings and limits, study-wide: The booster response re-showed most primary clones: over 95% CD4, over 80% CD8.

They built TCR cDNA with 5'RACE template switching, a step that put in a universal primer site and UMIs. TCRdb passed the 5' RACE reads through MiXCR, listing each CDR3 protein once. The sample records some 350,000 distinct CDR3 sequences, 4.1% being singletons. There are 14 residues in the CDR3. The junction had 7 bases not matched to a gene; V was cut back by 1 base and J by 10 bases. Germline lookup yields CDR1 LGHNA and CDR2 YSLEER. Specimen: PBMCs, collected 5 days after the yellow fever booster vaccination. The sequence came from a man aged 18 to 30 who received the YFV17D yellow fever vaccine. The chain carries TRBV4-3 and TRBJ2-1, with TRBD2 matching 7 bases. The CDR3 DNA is TGCGCCAGCAGCCAAGCCCCCGGGGGGTGGGAGCAGTTCTTC. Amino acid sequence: CASSQAPGGWEQFF.